The clone carrying this T cell receptor (beta chain) was seen only a few times. Unique molecular identifiers were built into the TCRbeta library. Each CDR3 protein is one row after TCRdb ran MiXCR on the PCR reads. The sample holds roughly 610,000 distinct CDR3 sequences, 10% seen once. This entry comes from a study of T-cell reconstitution after alpha-beta-depleted transplantation in children. The CDR3 loop spans 12 amino acids. V lost 10 bases and J lost 5; bases outside the gene matches: 6. Looked up from germline, CDR1 is ENHRY and CDR2 is SYGVKD. The material was PBMCs from the stem cell graft donor, obtained from the stem cell graft. The sequence was obtained from a human donor who donated a stem cell graft to a child with acute myeloid leukemia. The chain has TRBV10-3 and TRBJ2-5, with TRBD1 matching over 8 bases. CDR3 coding DNA: TGTGCCACACGACAGGGGATGGAGACCCAGTACTTC. This sequence encodes CATRQGMETQYF.